The 31 T cell receptor beta chains in this list originate from one sample, sequenced in a study of siplizumab effects on memory and regulatory T cells. The data were produced by immunoSEQ multiplex PCR, yet TCRdb's version contains in-frame clones alone and is incomplete. The table has 80,000 to 95,000 clones, roughly 94% seen once. Sequences were obtained from CD8+ T cells sorted from blood. The receptor source for this set is a human donor in good health.

The chain couples TRBV12-5 to TRBJ2-7, with a weak D call TRBD2 (6 bases). The CDR3 is made up of 12 amino acids. The V gene's germline CDR1 is LGHNT and CDR2 FRNRAP. Trimming cost V 6 bases and J 3 bases, with 9 bases left between them. The CDR3 nucleotides are TGTGCTAGTGGCCCGACTAGCTACGAGCAGTACTTC. Protein product: CASGPTSYEQYF.

The chain employs TRBV7-9 and TRBJ2-7; TRBD2 aligns across 7 bases. The trim removed 5 bases at V and 0 bases at J, leaving 4 bases unmatched. The germline V gene encodes CDR1 SEHNR and CDR2 FQNEAQ (reference sequence). CDR3 length equals 14 residues. CDR3 DNA sequence: TGTGCCAGCAGCCCGGGAGGCCCCTCCTACGAGCAGTACTTC. As protein: CASSPGGPSYEQYF.

The CDR3 nucleotides read TGTGCCAGTTCTCCGGTCGGGGGGACCTACGAGCAGTACTTC. Its protein is CASSPVGGTYEQYF. The rearrangement uses TRBV7-9 and TRBJ2-7, with 7 bases fitting TRBD2. Germline values: CDR1 SEHNR, CDR2 FQNEAQ (reference sequence). The V and J ends lost 9 bases and 2 bases, in that order; junction bases with no gene match: 10. The CDR3 extends over 14 amino acids.

This clone appeared a single time. The chain has TRBV9 and TRBJ2-1, with 14 bases fitting TRBD2. CDR1 is SGDLS, CDR2 YYNGEE, per germline. This CDR3 is built from 17 residues. The J segment lost 6 bases and the V segment lost 1 base, leaving 6 bases of the junction unmatched. This CDR3 is CASSVMGLAGVRNEQFF. The CDR3 coding sequence is TGTGCCAGCAGCGTAATGGGACTAGCGGGAGTTCGCAATGAGCAGTTCTTC.

The rearrangement joins TRBV19 to TRBJ2-1; TRBD2 agrees at 8 bases. The CDR3 covers 13 residues. Germline V gene sequence: CDR1 LNHDA, CDR2 SQIVND (reference sequence). V shed 4 bases and J 8 bases; nucleotides not matched to a gene: 4. This CDR3 reads CASSSGRLDEQFF. The CDR3 DNA sequence: TGTGCCAGTAGTAGCGGGAGGTTAGATGAGCAGTTCTTC. Combining the CDR3 with reference TRBV19 and TRBJ2-1 gives the whole variable domain DGGITQSPKYLFRKEGQNVTLSCEQNLNHDAMYWYRQDPGQGLRLIYYSQIVNDFQKGDIAEGYSVSREKKESFPLTVTSAQKNPTAFYLCASSSGRLDEQFFGPGTRLTVL.

With respect to this clone: Germline is not matched at one junction end, which may reflect a read error. The rearrangement links TRBV29-1 to TRBJ2-2; D not resolved. In germline, CDR1 is SQVTM, CDR2 ANQGSEA. This CDR3 has 12 residues. For the CDR3, the DNA is TGCAACGTTGTCATGTGGACCGGGGAGCTGTTTTTT. This sequence encodes CNVVMWTGELFF.

This chain uses TRBV7-9 with TRBJ2-1; 10 bases are shared with TRBD1. Germline V gene sequence: CDR1 SEHNR, CDR2 FQNEAQ (reference sequence). This CDR3 spans 16 amino acids. V dropped 4 bases and J dropped 7; count of bases not matched to a gene: 10. Here the CDR3 DNA reads TGTGCCAGCAGCTCCTCCGGACGGGACAGGGGTAATGAGCAGTTCTTC. Translated, it gives CASSSSGRDRGNEQFF.

The rearrangement links TRBV27 to TRBJ2-7; either TRBD1 or TRBD2 may fit D (5 bases each). Germline assignment: CDR1 MNHEY and CDR2 SMNVEV (reference sequence). The V gene lost 4 bases and the J gene lost 2 bases, with 12 bases spanning the gap. CDR3 size: 14 residues. The CDR3 region is CASSYSGPTYEQYF. CDR3 DNA: TGTGCCAGCAGTTATTCGGGGCCAACCTACGAGCAGTACTTC.

The rearrangement links TRBV2 to TRBJ2-3; TRBD2 might be the D (5 bases). Germline CDR1 is SNHLY and CDR2 is FYNNEI. CDR3 length equals 15 residues. The germline V and J ends were trimmed by 4 bases and 4 bases, with 15 bases remaining between them. CDR3 sequence reads: CASSGGPPGADTQYF. In DNA, the CDR3 is TGTGCCAGCAGTGGCGGGCCCCCCGGGGCAGATACGCAGTATTTT.

The genes are TRBV15 and TRBJ2-3; the D is unclear. The germline V gene encodes CDR1 LNHNV and CDR2 YYDKDF (reference sequence). V was clipped by 5 bases and J by 0 bases, with 15 bases between them. This CDR3 has 16 residues. The chain's CDR3 is CATSVDTSTSTDTQYF. The CDR3, as DNA: TGTGCCACCAGCGTGGATACCAGTACTAGCACAGATACGCAGTATTTT.

V usage is TRBV2 and J usage is TRBJ2-1; TRBD2 is a possible D gene (5 bases). V was clipped by 4 bases and J by 10 bases, with 14 bases between them. Germline CDR1 SNHLY, CDR2 FYNNEI. This CDR3 comprises 13 residues. The CDR3 loop is CASSVGGGMEQFF. The CDR3 DNA follows: TGTGCCAGCAGTGTTGGAGGTGGCATGGAGCAGTTCTTC.

The chain recombines TRBV7-9 with TRBJ2-3; D is perhaps TRBD2 (6 bases). The germline V gene encodes CDR1 SEHNR and CDR2 FQNEAQ (reference sequence). Trimming took 5 bases from V and 3 from J, leaving 12 bases between them. The CDR3 has 14 residues. The CDR3 nucleotides are TGTGCCAGCAGCCCGGGAGTTGGGACAGATACGCAGTATTTT. It is translated as CASSPGVGTDTQYF. Drawing the rest from reference TRBV7-9 and TRBJ2-3, the complete variable domain is DTGVSQNPRHKITKRGQNVTFRCDPISEHNRLYWYRQTLGQGPEFLTYFQNEAQLEKSRLLSDRFSAERPKGSFSTLEIQRTEQGDSAMYLCASSPGVGTDTQYFGPGTRLTVL.

CDR3 sequence: CASSPRTGNYNEQFF. CDR3 DNA sequence: TGCGCCAGCAGCCCGCGGACAGGGAACTACAATGAGCAGTTCTTC. The V and J genes are TRBV5-1 and TRBJ2-1; 8 positions agree with TRBD1. The germline V gene has CDR1 SGHRS and CDR2 YFSETQ. The junction had 6 bases not matched to a gene; V was cut back by 4 bases and J by 3 bases. The CDR3 spans 15 residues.

V and J are TRBV4-1 and TRBJ1-5; D remains ambiguous. The CDR3 runs 14 residues. The V gene's germline CDR1 is MGHRA and CDR2 YSYEKL. V was trimmed by 0 bases and J by 1 base, leaving 4 bases between them. CDR3 nucleotides: TGCGCCAGCAGCCAAGATAACAGCAATCAGCCCCAGCATTTT. This translates into CASSQDNSNQPQHF.

V gene TRBV5-4 combines with J gene TRBJ2-5, with D perhaps TRBD1 (5 bases). The CDR3 totals 15 residues. CDR1 is SGHNT, CDR2 YYREEE, per germline (reference sequence). With 10 bases removed from V and 0 bases from J, the gap between germline ends came to 19 bases. The CDR3 is CAGRSETADQETQYF. In DNA, the CDR3 is TGTGCCGGACGATCCGAGACAGCCGACCAAGAGACCCAGTACTTC. The full variable domain, in which reference TRBV5-4 and TRBJ2-5 provide the parts outside the CDR3, is ETGVTQSPTHLIKTRGQQVTLRCSSQSGHNTVSWYQQALGQGPQFIFQYYREEENGRGNFPPRFSGLQFPNYSSELNVNALELDDSALYLCAGRSETADQETQYFGPGTRLLVL.

The rearrangement links TRBV19 to TRBJ2-5; 8 nucleotides line up with TRBD1. The CDR3 totals 15 residues. Unmatched junction bases numbered 10, after V lost 5 bases and J lost 5 bases. CDR1 and CDR2 from the germline V gene are LNHDA and SQIVND (reference sequence). CDR3 protein: CASSEPDRVGETQYF. For the CDR3, the DNA is TGTGCCAGTAGTGAACCGGACAGGGTGGGGGAGACCCAGTACTTC.

The rearrangement uses TRBV6-5 and TRBJ1-2, with 8 nucleotides matching TRBD1. Trimming cost V 2 bases and J 4 bases; bases outside gene matches: 9. Germline V gene sequence: CDR1 MNHEY, CDR2 SVGAGI. The CDR3 totals 16 residues. CDR3 in amino acids: CASSYRRQGRVYGYTF. The CDR3 nucleotides are TGTGCCAGCAGTTACCGACGACAGGGGAGGGTCTATGGCTACACCTTC.

The rearrangement links TRBV9 to TRBJ2-7, with 8 bases fitting TRBD1. This CDR3 has 14 residues. The junction had 11 bases not matched to a gene; V was cut back by 5 bases and J by 7 bases. CDR1 is SGDLS, CDR2 YYNGEE, per germline. The CDR3 protein is CASSYGTGEVEQYF. DNA for the CDR3: TGTGCCAGCAGTTATGGGACAGGCGAAGTGGAGCAGTACTTC.

This clone is a singleton in its sample. The V gene is TRBV29-1, the J gene TRBJ2-5; 7 bases align to TRBD2. The CDR3 consists of 15 residues. Looked up from germline, CDR1 is SQVTM and CDR2 is ANQGSEA. The J segment lost 1 base and the V segment lost 5 bases, leaving 10 bases of the junction unmatched. Here the CDR3 DNA reads TGCAGCGTTTTGGGGAGGGCGACCCCCCAAGAGACCCAGTACTTC. Translated: CSVLGRATPQETQYF. The whole variable domain, filled in from reference TRBV29-1 and TRBJ2-5, reads SAVISQKPSRDICQRGTSLTIQCQVDSQVTMMFWYRQQPGQSLTLIATANQGSEATYESGFVIDKFPISRPNLTFSTLTVSNMSPEDSSIYLCSVLGRATPQETQYFGPGTRLLVL.

The CDR3 bases are TGTGCCAGCAGCCTTGGACTCTCCTACGAGCAGTACTTC. Its protein is CASSLGLSYEQYF. The rearrangement links TRBV7-9 to TRBJ2-5; TRBD2 might be the D (5 bases). The tail of the sequence fits TRBJ2-7 better, so the J call may be wrong. Germline CDR1 SEHNR, CDR2 FQNEAQ (reference sequence). The CDR3 consists of 13 residues.

This chain connects TRBV7-8 to TRBJ2-5; TRBD2 aligns across 8 bases. This CDR3 region has 19 residues. Germline V gene data show CDR1 as SGHVS and CDR2 as FQNEAQ. J lost 4 bases, V lost 6 bases, and 22 bases had no gene match. The CDR3 spells CASRKRGTSGIVLGETQYF. The CDR3 DNA is TGTGCCAGCAGAAAGAGGGGGACTAGTGGGATCGTATTGGGAGAGACCCAGTACTTC.

The chain uses TRBV29-1 and TRBJ2-2; D is ambiguous. The germline V gene encodes CDR1 SQVTM and CDR2 ANQGSEA. This CDR3 region has 11 residues. V was trimmed by 5 bases and J by 4 bases, leaving 5 bases between them. CDR3 sequence reads: CSVQPTGELFF. The CDR3, as DNA: TGCAGCGTTCAACCCACCGGGGAGCTGTTTTTT.

V gene TRBV19 combines with J gene TRBJ1-5; maybe TRBD1 (5 bases). Trimming removed 1 base from V and 1 base from J, with 8 bases in between. CDR3 length equals 15 residues. The germline gives CDR1 LNHDA, CDR2 SQIVND (reference sequence). This CDR3 is CASSIGTRSNQPQHF. The CDR3 DNA reads TGTGCCAGTAGTATAGGGACAAGGAGCAATCAGCCCCAGCATTTT.

V gene TRBV7-9 combines with J gene TRBJ2-7, with D unclear. This CDR3 comprises 16 residues. Germline V gene lookup returns CDR1 SEHNR and CDR2 FQNEAQ (reference sequence). Trimming stripped 4 bases from V and 0 bases from J, with 16 bases between. CDR3 bases: TGTGCCAGCAGCTCCCCCCTCACGTCGAGCTCCTACGAGCAGTACTTC. Translated: CASSSPLTSSSYEQYF.

The V gene is TRBV5-6, the J gene TRBJ2-5, with D possibly being TRBD2 (5 bases). From germline, CDR1 is SGHDT and CDR2 YYEEEE. V was cut by 3 bases and J by 5 bases, with 8 bases left in between. The CDR3 has 12 residues. Here the CDR3 reads CASSSSGETQYF. CDR3 DNA sequence: TGTGCCAGCAGCTCTTCGGGGGAGACCCAGTACTTC.

This chain connects TRBV28 to TRBJ2-7; maybe TRBD1 (6 bases). Germline V gene data show CDR1 as MDHEN and CDR2 as SYDVKM. V lost 6 bases, J lost 0 bases, and 15 bases lay in between. This CDR3 comprises 15 residues. Written as DNA, the CDR3 is TGTGCCAGCAGGGCCAGGGGTCACTTCTCCTACGAGCAGTACTTC. It yields the protein CASRARGHFSYEQYF.

The chain has TRBV27 and TRBJ2-7; 12 nucleotides line up with TRBD2. The CDR3 spans 12 residues. After removal of 8 bases from V and 5 bases from J, the junction contained 1 base not matched to a gene. The V gene's germline CDR1 is MNHEY and CDR2 SMNVEV (reference sequence). CDR3 DNA sequence: TGTGCCAGCGGACTAGCGGGAAACGAGCAGTACTTC. Residues: CASGLAGNEQYF.

This rearrangement joins TRBV5-1 to TRBJ2-1; 9 nucleotides match TRBD2. CDR1 is SGHRS, CDR2 YFSETQ, per germline. V lost 0 bases and J lost 5; bases outside the gene matches: 6. The CDR3 is made up of 16 amino acids. CDR3 sequence: CASSLGAGGRDNEQFF. CDR3 DNA: TGCGCCAGCAGCTTGGGGGCTGGCGGGAGGGACAATGAGCAGTTCTTC.

This sequence joins TRBV11-2 and TRBJ2-7; 9 positions match TRBD1. This CDR3 is 14 amino acids long. Germline assignment: CDR1 SGHAT and CDR2 FQNNGV. V lost 1 base to trimming and J lost 2 bases; unmatched junction nucleotides: 0. The CDR3: CASSLGQGAYEQYF. The CDR3 nucleotides are TGTGCCAGCAGCTTAGGACAGGGGGCCTACGAGCAGTACTTC.

V is TRBV4-1 and J is TRBJ1-1, with D possibly being TRBD1 (5 bases). The CDR3 is 15 amino acids. The germline V and J ends were trimmed by 3 bases and 3 bases, with 14 bases remaining between them. Germline CDR1 and CDR2: MGHRA and YSYEKL. In DNA form, the CDR3 reads TGCGCCAGCAGCCACACCTTTGGGGGGGACACTGAAGCTTTCTTT. Its translation: CASSHTFGGDTEAFF.

This sequence joins TRBV7-6 and TRBJ1-4; D remains unclear. Trimming removed 1 base from V and 0 bases from J, with 6 bases in between. The CDR3 totals 15 residues. Germline values: CDR1 SGHVS, CDR2 FNYEAQ. The CDR3 loop reads CASSLDTTTNEKLFF. DNA of the CDR3: TGTGCCAGCAGCTTAGACACGACAACTAATGAAAAACTGTTTTTT.